What follows are 10 T cell receptor beta chains derived from one specimen sequenced in a study of blood T cell repertoires in COVID-19. Measured with immunoSEQ multiplex PCR; TCRdb has only the in-frame clones, and not every one. The repertoire holds 150,000 to 200,000 clones, with about 80% as singletons. Specimen: peripheral blood. The origin of the receptors is a woman aged 80 or older with acute or convalescent COVID-19.

There are a few counts of this clone. J is TRBJ2-3 and V is TRBV10-1; TRBD2 matches at 12 bases. With 3 bases clipped from V and 5 bases from J, the junction kept 6 bases outside the gene matches. Looked up from germline, CDR1 is WNHNN and CDR2 is SYGVQD (reference sequence). This CDR3 has 16 amino acids. The CDR3 nucleotides read TGCGCCAGCAGTGACCTGACTAGCGGGAGACTAGATACGCAGTATTTT. Encoded protein: CASSDLTSGRLDTQYF.

The table lists this clone with a few counts. V is TRBV27 and J is TRBJ2-7; D is uncertain. V was trimmed by 4 bases and J by 6 bases, leaving 13 bases between them. Germline assignment: CDR1 MNHEY and CDR2 SMNVEV (reference sequence). This CDR3 has 13 amino acids. CDR3 nucleotide sequence: TGTGCCAGCAGTTCCGACATGTTAACCGAGCAGTACTTC. Residues: CASSSDMLTEQYF.

The chain uses TRBV15 and TRBJ1-1, with D hard to call. The germline V gene encodes CDR1 LNHNV and CDR2 YYDKDF (reference sequence). CDR3 length: 14 residues. The germline V and J ends were trimmed by 4 bases and 1 base, with 10 bases remaining between them. CDR3 coding DNA: TGTGCCACCAGCAAGACACAAGGGAACACTGAAGCTTTCTTT. It specifies CATSKTQGNTEAFF.

V is TRBV5-5 and J is TRBJ2-1; 8 nucleotides match TRBD1. From germline, CDR1 is SGHKS and CDR2 YYEKEE (reference sequence). With 5 bases clipped from V and 1 base from J, the junction kept 8 bases outside the gene matches. The length of the CDR3 is 16 residues. The CDR3 DNA reads as TGTGCCAGCAGACGTTCGCAGGGGGCGTCCTACAATGAGCAGTTCTTC. Protein sequence: CASRRSQGASYNEQFF.

The gene calls are TRBV3-1 (or the pseudogene TRBV3-2) and TRBJ2-7, with TRBD2 matching over 13 bases. V trimming: 4 bases; J trimming: 1 base; junction bases outside the gene matches: 7. CDR1 and CDR2 from the germline V gene are LGHDT and YNNKEL (reference sequence). There are 17 residues in the CDR3. CDR3 residues: CASSRGLAGDFSYEQYF. CDR3 bases: TGTGCCAGCAGCCGCGGACTAGCGGGGGACTTTTCCTACGAGCAGTACTTC.

The chain links TRBV27 to TRBJ1-6, with 7 bases matching TRBD1. V lost 3 bases to trimming and J lost 5 bases; unmatched junction nucleotides: 16. The CDR3 totals 19 residues. Germline values: CDR1 MNHEY, CDR2 SMNVEV (reference sequence). CDR3 residues: CASSFKGQTHSTHNSPLHF. DNA of the CDR3: TGTGCCAGCAGTTTTAAGGGACAGACTCACTCCACGCATAATTCACCCCTCCACTTT.

The chain employs TRBV5-1 and TRBJ2-3, with 7 bases fitting TRBD1. The germline V gene encodes CDR1 SGHRS and CDR2 YFSETQ. The V gene end was trimmed by 0 bases and the J gene end by 2 bases; junction bases not matched to a gene: 3. CDR3 length: 15 amino acids. In nucleotides, the CDR3 is TGCGCCAGCAGCTTGGAACAGGGGCACACAGATACGCAGTATTTT. It encodes CASSLEQGHTDTQYF.

The rearrangement joins TRBV9 to TRBJ2-1; 7 nucleotides match TRBD2. The germline V gene encodes CDR1 SGDLS and CDR2 YYNGEE. The trim removed 0 bases at V and 8 bases at J, leaving 8 bases unmatched. The CDR3 covers 15 residues. CDR3 amino acids: CASSVGTGGAYEQFF. CDR3 bases: TGTGCCAGCAGCGTAGGTACGGGAGGTGCCTATGAGCAGTTCTTC.

The chain is built from TRBV7-2 and TRBJ1-6; 8 nucleotides match TRBD1. The CDR3 runs 16 residues. Germline V gives CDR1 SGHTA, CDR2 FQGNSA. J gave up 8 bases and V 1 base, and 7 bases lay outside the gene matches. CDR3 nucleotide sequence: TGTGCCAGCAGCTTAGGGGCAGGGGGCTTGTATTCACCCCTCCACTTT. This gives the protein CASSLGAGGLYSPLHF.

The DNA for the CDR3 is TGTGCCAGCAGAGGGAGAGGTGGCACAGATACGCAGTATTTT. This translates into CASRGRGGTDTQYF. This sequence joins TRBV5-6 and TRBJ2-3; tentatively, D is TRBD2 (5 bases). CDR3 length: 14 residues. Germline V lookup: CDR1 SGHDT, CDR2 YYEEEE. The V end was cut by 5 bases, the J end by 1 base, with 11 bases between.